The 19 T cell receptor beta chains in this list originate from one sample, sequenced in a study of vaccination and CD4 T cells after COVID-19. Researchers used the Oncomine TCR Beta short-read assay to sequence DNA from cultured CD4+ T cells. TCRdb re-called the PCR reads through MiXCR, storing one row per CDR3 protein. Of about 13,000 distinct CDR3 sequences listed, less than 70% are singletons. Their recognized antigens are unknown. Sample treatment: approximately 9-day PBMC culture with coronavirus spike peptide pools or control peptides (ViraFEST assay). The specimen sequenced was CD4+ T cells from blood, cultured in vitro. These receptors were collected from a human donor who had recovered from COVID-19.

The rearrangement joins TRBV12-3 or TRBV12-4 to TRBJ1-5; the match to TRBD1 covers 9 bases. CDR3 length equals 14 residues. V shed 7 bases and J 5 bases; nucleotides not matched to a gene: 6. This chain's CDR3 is CASTGTGSHQPQHF. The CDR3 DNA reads TGTGCCAGCACCGGGACAGGGTCACATCAGCCCCAGCATTTT.

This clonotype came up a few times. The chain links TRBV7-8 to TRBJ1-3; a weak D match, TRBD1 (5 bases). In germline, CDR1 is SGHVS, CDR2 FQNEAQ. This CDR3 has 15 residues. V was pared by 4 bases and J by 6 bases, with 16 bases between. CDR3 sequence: CASSYNRIIANTIYF. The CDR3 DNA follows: TGTGCCAGCAGCTACAACAGGATCATCGCAAACACCATATATTTT.

The CDR3 protein is CASSAGTGNTDTQYF. The CDR3 DNA reads as TGTGCCAGCAGTGCCGGGACAGGGAACACAGATACGCAGTATTTT. The chain has TRBV25-1 and TRBJ2-3; TRBD1 aligns across 9 bases. The germline gives CDR1 MGHDK, CDR2 SYGVNS. The CDR3 contains 15 residues. With 4 bases clipped from V and 2 bases from J, the junction kept 4 bases outside the gene matches.

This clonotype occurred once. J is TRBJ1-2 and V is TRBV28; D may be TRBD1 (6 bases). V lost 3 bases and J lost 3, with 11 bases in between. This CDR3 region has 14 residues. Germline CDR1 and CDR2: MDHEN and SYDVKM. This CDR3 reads CASSLQGPYYGYTF. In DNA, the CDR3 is TGTGCCAGCAGTTTGCAGGGGCCCTACTATGGCTACACCTTC.

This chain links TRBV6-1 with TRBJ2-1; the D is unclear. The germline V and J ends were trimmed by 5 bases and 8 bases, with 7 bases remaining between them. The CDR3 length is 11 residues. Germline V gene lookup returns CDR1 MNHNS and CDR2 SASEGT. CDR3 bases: TGTGCCAGCAGTCCCCAATATGAGCAGTTCTTC. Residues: CASSPQYEQFF.

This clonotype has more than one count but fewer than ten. The DNA of the CDR3 is TGCAGTGCTAGAGATACCCGGGCCAACTATGGCTACACCTTC. This encodes CSARDTRANYGYTF. V usage is TRBV20-1 and J usage is TRBJ1-2; D is unresolved. Germline V CDR1 and CDR2: DFQATT, SNEGSKA (reference sequence). The V end was cut by 0 bases, the J end by 2 bases, with 10 bases between. The CDR3 covers 14 residues.

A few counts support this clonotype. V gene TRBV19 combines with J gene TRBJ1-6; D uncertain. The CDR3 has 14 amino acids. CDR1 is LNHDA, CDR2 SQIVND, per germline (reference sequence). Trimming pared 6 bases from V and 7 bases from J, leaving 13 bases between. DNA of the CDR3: TGTGCCAGTAGGTCCCGGGCCGCCAATTCACCCCTCCACTTT. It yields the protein CASRSRAANSPLHF.

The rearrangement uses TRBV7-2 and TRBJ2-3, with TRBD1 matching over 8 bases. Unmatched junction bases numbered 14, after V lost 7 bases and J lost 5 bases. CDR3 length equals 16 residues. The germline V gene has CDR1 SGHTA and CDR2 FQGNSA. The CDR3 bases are TGTGCCAGCAACTATTTAGGACAGGGTTGGAAAGATACGCAGTATTTT. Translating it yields CASNYLGQGWKDTQYF.

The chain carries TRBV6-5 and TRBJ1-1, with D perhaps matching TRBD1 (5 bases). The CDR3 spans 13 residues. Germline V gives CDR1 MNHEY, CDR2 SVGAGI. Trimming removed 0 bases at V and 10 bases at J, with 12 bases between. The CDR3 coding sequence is TGTGCCAGCAGTTACTCAAAGGGGAGTCGAGCTTTCTTT. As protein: CASSYSKGSRAFF.

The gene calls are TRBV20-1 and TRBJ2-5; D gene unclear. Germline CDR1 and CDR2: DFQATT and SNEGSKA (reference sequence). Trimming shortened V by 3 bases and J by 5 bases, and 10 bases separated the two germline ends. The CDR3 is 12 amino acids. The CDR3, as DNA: TGCAGTGCTAGTGGGCCCGGGGAGACCCAGTACTTC. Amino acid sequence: CSASGPGETQYF.

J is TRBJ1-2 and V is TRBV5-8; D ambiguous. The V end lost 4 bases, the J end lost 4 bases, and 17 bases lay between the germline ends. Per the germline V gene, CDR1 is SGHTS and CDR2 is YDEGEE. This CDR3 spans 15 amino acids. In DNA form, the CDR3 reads TGTGCCAGCAGCCCCGCCGCGTCAGGATCCTATGGCTACACCTTC. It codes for CASSPAASGSYGYTF.

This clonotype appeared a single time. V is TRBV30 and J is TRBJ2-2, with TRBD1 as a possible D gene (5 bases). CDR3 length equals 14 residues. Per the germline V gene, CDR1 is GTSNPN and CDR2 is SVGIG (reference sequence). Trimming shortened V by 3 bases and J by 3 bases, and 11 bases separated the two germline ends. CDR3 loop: CAWRYRLDTGELFF. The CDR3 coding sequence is TGTGCCTGGAGGTACAGGCTCGACACCGGGGAGCTGTTTTTT.

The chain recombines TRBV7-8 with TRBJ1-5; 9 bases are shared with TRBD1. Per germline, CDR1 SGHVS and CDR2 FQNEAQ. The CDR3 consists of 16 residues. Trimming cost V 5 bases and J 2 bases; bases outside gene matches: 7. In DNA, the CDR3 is TGTGCCAGCAGCCCCACAGGGGGCAGGGGCAATCAGCCCCAGCATTTT. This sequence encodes CASSPTGGRGNQPQHF.

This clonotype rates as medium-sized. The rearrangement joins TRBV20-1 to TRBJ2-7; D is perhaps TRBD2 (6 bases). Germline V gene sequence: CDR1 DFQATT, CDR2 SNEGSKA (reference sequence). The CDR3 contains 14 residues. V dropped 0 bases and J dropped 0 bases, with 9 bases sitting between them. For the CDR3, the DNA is TGCAGTGCTAGAGAAGGGACTGTCTCCTACGAGCAGTACTTC. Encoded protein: CSAREGTVSYEQYF.

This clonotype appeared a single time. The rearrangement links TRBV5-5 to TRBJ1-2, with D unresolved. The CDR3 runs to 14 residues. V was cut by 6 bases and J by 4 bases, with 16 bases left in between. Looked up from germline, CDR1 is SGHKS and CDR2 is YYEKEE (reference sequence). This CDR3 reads CASTKDSLSYGYTF. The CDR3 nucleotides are TGTGCCAGCACCAAGGACTCCCTTTCCTATGGCTACACCTTC.

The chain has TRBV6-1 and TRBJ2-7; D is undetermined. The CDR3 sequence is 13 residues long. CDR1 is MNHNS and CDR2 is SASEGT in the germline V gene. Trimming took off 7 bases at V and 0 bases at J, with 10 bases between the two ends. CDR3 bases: TGTGCCAGCATGGGCGGATTCTCCTACGAGCAGTACTTC. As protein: CASMGGFSYEQYF.

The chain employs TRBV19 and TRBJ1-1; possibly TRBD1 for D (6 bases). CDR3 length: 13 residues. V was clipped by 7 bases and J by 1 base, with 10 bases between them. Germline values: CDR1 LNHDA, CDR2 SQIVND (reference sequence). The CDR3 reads CASILQGNTEAFF. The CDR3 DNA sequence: TGTGCCAGTATTCTACAGGGGAACACTGAAGCTTTCTTT.

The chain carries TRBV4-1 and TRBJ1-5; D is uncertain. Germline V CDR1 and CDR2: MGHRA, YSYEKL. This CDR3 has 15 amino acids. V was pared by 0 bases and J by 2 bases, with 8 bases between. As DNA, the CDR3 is TGCGCCAGCAGCCAAGATTGGAATCGCAATCAGCCCCAGCATTTT. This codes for CASSQDWNRNQPQHF.

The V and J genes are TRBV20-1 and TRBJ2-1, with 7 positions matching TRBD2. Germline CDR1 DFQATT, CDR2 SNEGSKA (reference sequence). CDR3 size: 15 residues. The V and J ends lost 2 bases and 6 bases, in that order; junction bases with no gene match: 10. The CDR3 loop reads CSARILRLAANEQFF. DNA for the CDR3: TGCAGTGCTAGAATCCTACGGCTAGCGGCCAATGAGCAGTTCTTC.